The present T cell receptor beta chain was sequenced within a study of control samples from healthy donors and cancer patients. Sequenced by immunoSEQ multiplex PCR; TCRdb stores in-frame clones only, minus some. The data contain over 150,000 clones, around 94% of them seen just once; the ten biggest clones take up approximately 15%. This clone has only one observation. Trimming removed 5 bases at V and 6 bases at J, with 4 bases between. CDR3 length: 10 amino acids. In germline, CDR1 is KGHSH, CDR2 LQKENI. This receptor was identified in a man aged 60-69 years with colorectal cancer. The chain joins TRBV18 to TRBJ1-1, with no clear D. Sequenced sample: PBMCs. Here the CDR3 DNA reads TGTGCCAGCTCAGGATCTGAAGCTTTCTTT. Its protein is CASSGSEAFF.